This T cell receptor beta chain was identified in a study of blood T cell repertoires in COVID-19. The overall study: PBMCs, B-cell-depleted T cells, or T cells were the source of the cDNA or gDNA that made up the material.

As handled by the study authors: Using reference gene primer amplification, nucleated cell counts were estimated. Generated by immunoSEQ multiplex PCR, the TCRdb table keeps only in-frame clones and is missing some. V, J and clone size reflect that table, while D and trimming were determined from the DNA. The sample has approximately 220,000 clones; around four fifths are singletons. Germline V gene data show CDR1 as SGDLS and CDR2 as YYNGEE. The CDR3 runs 13 residues. Unmatched junction bases numbered 5, after V lost 7 bases and J lost 4 bases. The receptor's source is a woman aged 45-65 years with acute or convalescent COVID-19. J is TRBJ2-5 and V is TRBV9, with 9 bases identical to TRBD2. The sequenced sample consisted of peripheral blood. CDR3 residues: CASSRTSVETQYF. Here the CDR3 DNA reads TGTGCCAGCTCGAGGACTAGCGTAGAGACCCAGTACTTC.